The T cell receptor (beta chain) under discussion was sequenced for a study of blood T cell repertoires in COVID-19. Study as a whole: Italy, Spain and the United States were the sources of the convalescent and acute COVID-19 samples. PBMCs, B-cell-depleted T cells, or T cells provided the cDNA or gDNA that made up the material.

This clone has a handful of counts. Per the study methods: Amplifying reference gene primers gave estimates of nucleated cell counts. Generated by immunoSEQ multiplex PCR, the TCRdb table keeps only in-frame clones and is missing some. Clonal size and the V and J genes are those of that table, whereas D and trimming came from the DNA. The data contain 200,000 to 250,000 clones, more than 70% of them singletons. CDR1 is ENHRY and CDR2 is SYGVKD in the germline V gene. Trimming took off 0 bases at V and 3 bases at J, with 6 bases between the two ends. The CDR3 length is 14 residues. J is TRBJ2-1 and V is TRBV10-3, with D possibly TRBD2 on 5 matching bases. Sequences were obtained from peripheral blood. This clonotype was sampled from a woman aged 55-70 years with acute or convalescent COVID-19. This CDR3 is CAISESGSYNEQFF. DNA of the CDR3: TGTGCCATCAGTGAGTCTGGGAGCTACAATGAGCAGTTCTTC.